The rows below give T cell receptor beta chains drawn from one sample of a study of T cells after yellow fever vaccination. One entry per CDR3 protein results from TCRdb running MiXCR on the 5' RACE reads. The table includes under 80,000 distinct CDR3 sequences, less than 8.5% detected once. The material sequenced was CD8+ T cells sorted from PBMCs, taken 15 days after the yellow fever booster vaccination. The receptors were sampled from a man in his thirties or forties who received the YFV17D yellow fever vaccine. Each CDR3 is given without its conserved first and last residue.

CDR3aa: ASSHGRASYNEQF; j_gene: TRBJ2-1; v_gene: TRBV4-3
CDR3aa: SARDLGRGPYNEQF; j_gene: TRBJ2-1; v_gene: TRBV20-1
CDR3aa: ASSYHGGEESDTQY; j_gene: TRBJ2-3; v_gene: TRBV6-5
CDR3aa: ASSLAAMNTEAF; j_gene: TRBJ1-1; v_gene: TRBV5-4
CDR3aa: ASNWDRGEDTQY; j_gene: TRBJ2-3; v_gene: TRBV2
CDR3aa: ASRAEFTDTQY; j_gene: TRBJ2-3; v_gene: TRBV2
CDR3aa: ASSLGSGRGTDTQY; j_gene: TRBJ2-3; v_gene: TRBV5-4
CDR3aa: ASSRIEQGREDTEAF; j_gene: TRBJ1-1; v_gene: TRBV4-3
CDR3aa: ASSFPRNEQY; j_gene: TRBJ2-7; v_gene: TRBV13
CDR3aa: ASSYKLAGPGPYEQY; j_gene: TRBJ2-7; v_gene: TRBV5-5
CDR3aa: SGIQGGSGNTIY; j_gene: TRBJ1-3; v_gene: TRBV29-1
CDR3aa: ASSSEEGSRKLF; j_gene: TRBJ1-4; v_gene: TRBV12-3/TRBV12-4
CDR3aa: ASQKRDQTDTQY; j_gene: TRBJ2-3; v_gene: TRBV9
CDR3aa: ASSLEVGEQY; j_gene: TRBJ2-7; v_gene: TRBV13
CDR3aa: ASSPSMDARWNEQF; j_gene: TRBJ2-1; v_gene: TRBV7-9
CDR3aa: CARDVSGRVSTDTQY; j_gene: TRBJ2-3; v_gene: TRBV20-1
CDR3aa: ASSQDSGAAYEQY; j_gene: TRBJ2-7; v_gene: TRBV4-2
CDR3aa: SVEDLLGDARPNYGYT; j_gene: TRBJ1-2; v_gene: TRBV29-1
CDR3aa: ASSPWDGSSYEQY; j_gene: TRBJ2-7; v_gene: TRBV27
CDR3aa: ASSYLNTGELF; j_gene: TRBJ2-2; v_gene: TRBV6-5
CDR3aa: ASSPVGDRGNQPQH; j_gene: TRBJ1-5; v_gene: TRBV27
CDR3aa: ASREGQETQY; j_gene: TRBJ2-5; v_gene: TRBV12-3/TRBV12-4
CDR3aa: ASSIDRMGEANNEQF; j_gene: TRBJ2-1; v_gene: TRBV19
CDR3aa: ASSQGGGPGTSYYNEQF; j_gene: TRBJ2-1; v_gene: TRBV4-2
CDR3aa: SARREGLNT; j_gene: TRBJ1-2; v_gene: TRBV20-1
CDR3aa: ATISGTSGSHEQF; j_gene: TRBJ2-1; v_gene: TRBV2
CDR3aa: SVLPDMGQPNIQY; j_gene: TRBJ2-4; v_gene: TRBV29-1
CDR3aa: ANLGDRVNTGELF; j_gene: TRBJ2-2; v_gene: TRBV7-9
CDR3aa: ASTQGLAGVITEETQY; j_gene: TRBJ2-5; v_gene: TRBV7-8
CDR3aa: ASSPGLAGGPHYNEQF; j_gene: TRBJ2-1; v_gene: TRBV27
CDR3aa: ASSMGLAGDNEQF; j_gene: TRBJ2-1; v_gene: TRBV19
CDR3aa: ASSLLAPTDTQY; j_gene: TRBJ2-3; v_gene: TRBV7-8
CDR3aa: ASSSIAGGLSGDTQY; j_gene: TRBJ2-3; v_gene: TRBV7-2
CDR3aa: ASSASSGRGSGVTDTQY; j_gene: TRBJ2-3; v_gene: TRBV28
CDR3aa: ASSPRLHCEQY; j_gene: TRBJ2-7; v_gene: TRBV5-5
CDR3aa: ASSQYGLGGGGYNEQF; j_gene: TRBJ2-1; v_gene: TRBV3-1
CDR3aa: ASRSGTGWPQH; j_gene: TRBJ1-5; v_gene: TRBV7-9
CDR3aa: ASRPPGGMGGYT; j_gene: TRBJ1-2; v_gene: TRBV6-5
CDR3aa: ASSLRGTGIDTGELF; j_gene: TRBJ2-2; v_gene: TRBV11-2
CDR3aa: ASSVASSYEQY; j_gene: TRBJ2-7; v_gene: TRBV9
CDR3aa: ASSFALFSGNEQF; j_gene: TRBJ2-1; v_gene: TRBV12-3/TRBV12-4
CDR3aa: ASSFVGSGANVLT; j_gene: TRBJ2-6; v_gene: TRBV7-9
CDR3aa: ASSLDPAGGYGEQF; j_gene: TRBJ2-1; v_gene: TRBV5-1
CDR3aa: ASSLEGKGGYEQY; j_gene: TRBJ2-7; v_gene: TRBV7-9
CDR3aa: SARNLALEADTQY; j_gene: TRBJ2-3; v_gene: TRBV20-1
CDR3aa: SVEVDRSPDGELF; j_gene: TRBJ2-2; v_gene: TRBV29-1
CDR3aa: ASSFYLAGGPNEQF; j_gene: TRBJ2-1; v_gene: TRBV6-2/TRBV6-3
CDR3aa: ASSAGLATYNEQF; j_gene: TRBJ2-1; v_gene: TRBV9
CDR3aa: ASRTERGEQY; j_gene: TRBJ2-7; v_gene: TRBV6-5
CDR3aa: ASSPLTGAGTGELF; j_gene: TRBJ2-2; v_gene: TRBV7-9
CDR3aa: ASSQQHSPLSTVTYEQY; j_gene: TRBJ2-7; v_gene: TRBV11-1
CDR3aa: ASSARTSGIYEQY; j_gene: TRBJ2-7; v_gene: TRBV4-3
CDR3aa: SARDLRGRGDTQY; j_gene: TRBJ2-3; v_gene: TRBV20-1
CDR3aa: ASSAVGAVEQY; j_gene: TRBJ2-7; v_gene: TRBV6-1